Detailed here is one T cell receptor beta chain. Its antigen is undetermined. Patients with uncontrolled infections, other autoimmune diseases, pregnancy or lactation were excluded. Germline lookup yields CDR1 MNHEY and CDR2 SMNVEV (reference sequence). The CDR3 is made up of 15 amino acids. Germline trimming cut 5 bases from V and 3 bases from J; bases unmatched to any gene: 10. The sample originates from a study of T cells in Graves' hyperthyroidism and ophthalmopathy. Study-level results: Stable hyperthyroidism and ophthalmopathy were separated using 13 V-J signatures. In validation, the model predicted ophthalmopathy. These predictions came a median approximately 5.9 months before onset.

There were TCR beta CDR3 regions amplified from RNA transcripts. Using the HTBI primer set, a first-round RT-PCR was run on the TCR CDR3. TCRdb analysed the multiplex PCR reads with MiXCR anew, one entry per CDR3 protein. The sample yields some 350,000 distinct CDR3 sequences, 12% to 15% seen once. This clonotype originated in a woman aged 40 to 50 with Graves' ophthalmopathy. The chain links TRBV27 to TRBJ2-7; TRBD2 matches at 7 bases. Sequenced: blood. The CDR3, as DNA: TGTGCCAGCAGTCCATCCGGGACTACGAACTACGAGCAGTACTTC. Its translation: CASSPSGTTNYEQYF.